This TCR beta chain originates from a study of regulatory dendritic cells for organ transplantation. Points from the study as a whole: Memory T cells were less diverse than naive, with memory CD8+ most oligoclonal.

On this clone itself: Its specificity is unknown.

TCRdb keeps only in-frame clones here, not all; method: immunoSEQ multiplex PCR. Of tens of thousands of clones in the sample, over 75% are singletons; the top ten hold about 0.24%. CFSE-labeled sorted T cells met regulatory or mature dendritic cells for four to five days. Sequenced sample: naive CD4+ T cells from blood cultured with dendritic cells. The subset here: CD45RA+ naive T cells. The TCR comes from a human donor in good health.

CDR3 sequence (DNA): TGTGCCAGCAGCGTAAGCACAGGGGACGGCGAAAAACTGTTTTTT. Translated: CASSVSTGDGEKLFF. This sequence joins TRBV9 and TRBJ1-4, with 7 bases lining up with TRBD1. The V segment lost 1 base and the J segment 8 bases; nucleotides outside the gene matches: 8. The CDR3 is 15 amino acids. The germline CDR1 and CDR2 sequences are SGDLS and YYNGEE. Together with reference TRBV9 and TRBJ1-4, the CDR3 gives the full variable domain: DSGVTQTPKHLITATGQRVTLRCSPRSGDLSVYWYQQSLDQGLQFLIQYYNGEERAKGNILERFSAQQFPDLHSELNLSSLELGDSALYFCASSVSTGDGEKLFFGSGTQLSVL.